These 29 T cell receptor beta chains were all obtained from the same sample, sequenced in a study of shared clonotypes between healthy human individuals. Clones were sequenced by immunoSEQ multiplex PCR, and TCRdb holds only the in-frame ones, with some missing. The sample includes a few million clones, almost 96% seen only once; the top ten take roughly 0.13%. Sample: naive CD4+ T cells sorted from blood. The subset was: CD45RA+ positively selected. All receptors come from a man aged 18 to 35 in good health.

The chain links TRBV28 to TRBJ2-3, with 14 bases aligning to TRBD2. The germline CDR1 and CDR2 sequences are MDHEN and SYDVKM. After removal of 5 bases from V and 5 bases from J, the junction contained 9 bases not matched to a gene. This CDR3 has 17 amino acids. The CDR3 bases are TGTGCCAGCAGTCCTCCGGGACTAGCGGGAGTGAAAGATACGCAGTATTTT. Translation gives CASSPPGLAGVKDTQYF.

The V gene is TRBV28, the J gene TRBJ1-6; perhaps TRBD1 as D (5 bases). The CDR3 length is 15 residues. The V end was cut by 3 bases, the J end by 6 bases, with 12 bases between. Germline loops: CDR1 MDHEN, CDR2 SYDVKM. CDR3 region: CASSFGQGGNSPLHF. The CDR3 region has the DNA TGTGCCAGCAGTTTCGGCCAGGGTGGTAATTCACCCCTCCACTTT.

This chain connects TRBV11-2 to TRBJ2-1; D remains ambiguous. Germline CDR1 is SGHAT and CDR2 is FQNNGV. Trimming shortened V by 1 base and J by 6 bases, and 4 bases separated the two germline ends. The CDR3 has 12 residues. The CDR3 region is CASSLGFNEQFF. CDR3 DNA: TGTGCCAGCAGCTTAGGGTTCAATGAGCAGTTCTTC.

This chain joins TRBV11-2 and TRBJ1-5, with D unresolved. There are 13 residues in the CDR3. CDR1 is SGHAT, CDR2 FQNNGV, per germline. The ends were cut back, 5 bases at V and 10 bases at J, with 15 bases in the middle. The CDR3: CASSLGRIEPQHF. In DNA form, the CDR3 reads TGTGCCAGCAGCCTCGGACGGATAGAACCCCAGCATTTT.

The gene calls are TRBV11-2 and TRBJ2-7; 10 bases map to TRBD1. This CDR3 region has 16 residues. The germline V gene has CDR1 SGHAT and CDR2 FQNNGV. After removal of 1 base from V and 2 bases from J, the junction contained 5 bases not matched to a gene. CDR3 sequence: CASSLGSGTGAYEQYF. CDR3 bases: TGTGCCAGCAGCTTAGGCTCCGGGACAGGGGCCTACGAGCAGTACTTC.

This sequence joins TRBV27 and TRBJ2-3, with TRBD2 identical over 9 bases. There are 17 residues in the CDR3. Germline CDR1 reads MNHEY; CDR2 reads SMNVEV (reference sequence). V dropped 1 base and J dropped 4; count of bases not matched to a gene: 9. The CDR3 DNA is TGTGCCAGCAGTTTATTGGCTAGCGGGACCTTGGCAGATACGCAGTATTTT. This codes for CASSLLASGTLADTQYF.

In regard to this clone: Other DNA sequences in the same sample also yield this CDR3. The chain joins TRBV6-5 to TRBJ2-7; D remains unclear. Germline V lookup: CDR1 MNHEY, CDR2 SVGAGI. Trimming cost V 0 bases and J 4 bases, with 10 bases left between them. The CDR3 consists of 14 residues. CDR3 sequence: CASSYSPGTYEQYF. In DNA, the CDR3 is TGTGCCAGCAGTTACTCTCCCGGCACTTACGAGCAGTACTTC.

The CDR3 protein is CATSRDPGSSYNEQFF. CDR3 coding DNA: TGTGCCACCAGCAGAGATCCGGGGAGCTCCTACAATGAGCAGTTCTTC. This chain uses TRBV15 with TRBJ2-1, with a possible D match to TRBD2 (5 bases). Trimming cost V 0 bases and J 0 bases, with 9 bases left between them. Looked up from germline, CDR1 is LNHNV and CDR2 is YYDKDF (reference sequence). The CDR3 is made up of 16 amino acids.

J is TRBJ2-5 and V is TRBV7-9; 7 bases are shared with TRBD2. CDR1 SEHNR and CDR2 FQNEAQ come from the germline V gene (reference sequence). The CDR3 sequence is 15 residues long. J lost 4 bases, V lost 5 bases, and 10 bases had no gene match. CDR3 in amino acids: CASSPRVGGVETQYF. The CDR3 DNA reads TGTGCCAGCAGCCCGAGGGTGGGAGGGGTAGAGACCCAGTACTTC.

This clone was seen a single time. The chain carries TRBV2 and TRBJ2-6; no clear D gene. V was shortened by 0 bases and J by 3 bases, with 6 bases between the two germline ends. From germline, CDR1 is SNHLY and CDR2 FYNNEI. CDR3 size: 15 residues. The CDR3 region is CASSEAGVGANVLTF. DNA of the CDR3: TGTGCCAGCAGTGAAGCCGGCGTTGGGGCCAACGTCCTGACTTTC.

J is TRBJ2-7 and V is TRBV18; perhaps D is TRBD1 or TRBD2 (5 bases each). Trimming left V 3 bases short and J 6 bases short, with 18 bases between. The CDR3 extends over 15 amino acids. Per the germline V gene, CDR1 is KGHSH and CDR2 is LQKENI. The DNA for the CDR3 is TGTGCCAGCTCACCTGCTTGGGACCCTCCCGTCGAGCAGTACTTC. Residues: CASSPAWDPPVEQYF.

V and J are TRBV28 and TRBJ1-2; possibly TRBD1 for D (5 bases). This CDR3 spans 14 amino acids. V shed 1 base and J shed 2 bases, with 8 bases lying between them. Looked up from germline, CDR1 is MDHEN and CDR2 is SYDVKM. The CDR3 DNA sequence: TGTGCCAGCAGTTTATATTCAGGGAACTATGGCTACACCTTC. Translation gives CASSLYSGNYGYTF.

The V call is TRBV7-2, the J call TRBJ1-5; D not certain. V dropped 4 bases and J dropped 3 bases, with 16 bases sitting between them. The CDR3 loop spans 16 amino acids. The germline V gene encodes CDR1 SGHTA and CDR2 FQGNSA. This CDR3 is CASSSGSSLINQPQHF. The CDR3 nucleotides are TGTGCCAGCAGCTCTGGGTCTTCCTTGATCAATCAGCCCCAGCATTTT.

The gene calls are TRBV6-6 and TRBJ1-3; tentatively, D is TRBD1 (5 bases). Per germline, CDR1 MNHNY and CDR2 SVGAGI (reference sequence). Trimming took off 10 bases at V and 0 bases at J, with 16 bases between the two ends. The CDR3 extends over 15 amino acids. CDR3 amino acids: CATRGLSSSGNTIYF. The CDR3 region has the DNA TGTGCCACCCGGGGGTTATCATCCTCTGGAAACACCATATATTTT.

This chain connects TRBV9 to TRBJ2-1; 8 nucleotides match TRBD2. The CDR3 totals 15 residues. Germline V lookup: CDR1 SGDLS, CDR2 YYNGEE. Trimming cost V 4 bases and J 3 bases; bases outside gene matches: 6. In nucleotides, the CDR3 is TGTGCCAGCAGCCTAAGACTAGCGAGCTACAATGAGCAGTTCTTC. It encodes CASSLRLASYNEQFF.

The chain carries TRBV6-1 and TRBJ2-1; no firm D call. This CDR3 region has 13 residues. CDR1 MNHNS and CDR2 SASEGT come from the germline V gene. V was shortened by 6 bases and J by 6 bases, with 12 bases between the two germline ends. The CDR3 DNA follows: TGTGCCAGCAGACCAATCTCGGGCAATGAGCAGTTCTTC. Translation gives CASRPISGNEQFF.

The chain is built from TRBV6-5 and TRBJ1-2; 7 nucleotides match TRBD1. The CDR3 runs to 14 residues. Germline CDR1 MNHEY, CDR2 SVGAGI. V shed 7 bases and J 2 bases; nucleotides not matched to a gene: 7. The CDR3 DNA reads TGTGCCAGCATTAGAGACAGGGACAACTATGGCTACACCTTC. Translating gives CASIRDRDNYGYTF.

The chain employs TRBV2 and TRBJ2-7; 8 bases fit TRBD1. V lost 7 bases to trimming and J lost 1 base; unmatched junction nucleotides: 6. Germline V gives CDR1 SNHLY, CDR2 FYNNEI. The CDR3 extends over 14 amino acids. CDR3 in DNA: TGTGCCAGCAAGAAGGACAGGGCGTCCTACGAGCAGTACTTC. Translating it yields CASKKDRASYEQYF. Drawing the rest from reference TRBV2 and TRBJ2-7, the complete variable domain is EPEVTQTPSHQVTQMGQEVILRCVPISNHLYFYWYRQILGQKVEFLVSFYNNEISEKSEIFDDQFSVERPDGSNFTLKIRSTKLEDSAMYFCASKKDRASYEQYFGPGTRLTVT.

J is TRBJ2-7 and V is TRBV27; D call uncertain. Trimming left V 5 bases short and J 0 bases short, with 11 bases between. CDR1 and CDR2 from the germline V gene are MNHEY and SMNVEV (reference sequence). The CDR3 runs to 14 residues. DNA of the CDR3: TGTGCCAGCAGTCGCCGGGTCTACTCCTACGAGCAGTACTTC. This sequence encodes CASSRRVYSYEQYF.

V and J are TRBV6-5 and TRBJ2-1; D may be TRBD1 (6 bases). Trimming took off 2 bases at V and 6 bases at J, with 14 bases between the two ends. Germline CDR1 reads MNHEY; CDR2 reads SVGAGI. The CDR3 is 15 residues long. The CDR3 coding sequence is TGTGCCAGCAGTTACGGACAGTTGGGCGGCAATGAGCAGTTCTTC. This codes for CASSYGQLGGNEQFF.

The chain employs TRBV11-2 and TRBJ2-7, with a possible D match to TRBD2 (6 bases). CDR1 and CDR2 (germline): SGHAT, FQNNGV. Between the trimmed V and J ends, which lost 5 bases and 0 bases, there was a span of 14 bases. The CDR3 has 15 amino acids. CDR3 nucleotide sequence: TGTGCCAGCAGCCACTTTAGCGGAAGCTCCTACGAGCAGTACTTC. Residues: CASSHFSGSSYEQYF. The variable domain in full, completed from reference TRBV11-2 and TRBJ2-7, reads EAGVAQSPRYKIIEKRQSVAFWCNPISGHATLYWYQQILGQGPKLLIQFQNNGVVDDSQLPKDRFSAERLKGVDSTLKIQPAKLEDSAVYLCASSHFSGSSYEQYFGPGTRLTVT.

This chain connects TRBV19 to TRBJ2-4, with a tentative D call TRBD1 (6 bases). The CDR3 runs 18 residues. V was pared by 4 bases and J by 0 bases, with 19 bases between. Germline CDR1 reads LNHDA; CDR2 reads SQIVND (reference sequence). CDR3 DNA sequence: TGTGCCAGTAGTACCTCCCGGACAGCCCAACTAGCCAAAAACATTCAGTACTTC. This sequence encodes CASSTSRTAQLAKNIQYF.

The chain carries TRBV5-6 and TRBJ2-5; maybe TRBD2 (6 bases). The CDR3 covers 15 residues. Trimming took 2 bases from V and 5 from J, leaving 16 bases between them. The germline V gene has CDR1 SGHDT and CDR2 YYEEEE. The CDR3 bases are TGTGCCAGCAGCTTAATCTCGGGAGTCTTCGAGACCCAGTACTTC. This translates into CASSLISGVFETQYF.

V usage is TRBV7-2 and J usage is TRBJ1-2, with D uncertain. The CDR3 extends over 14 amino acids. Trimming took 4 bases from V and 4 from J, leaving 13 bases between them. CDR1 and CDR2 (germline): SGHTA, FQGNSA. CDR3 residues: CASSSGQVAYGYTF. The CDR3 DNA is TGTGCCAGCAGCTCAGGCCAGGTGGCCTATGGCTACACCTTC.

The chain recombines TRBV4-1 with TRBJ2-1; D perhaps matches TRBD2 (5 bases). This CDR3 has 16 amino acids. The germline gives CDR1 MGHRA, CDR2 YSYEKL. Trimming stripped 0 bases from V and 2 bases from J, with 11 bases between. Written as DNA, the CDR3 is TGCGCCAGCAGCCAAGATGGCAGCGGACCCTACAATGAGCAGTTCTTC. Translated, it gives CASSQDGSGPYNEQFF.

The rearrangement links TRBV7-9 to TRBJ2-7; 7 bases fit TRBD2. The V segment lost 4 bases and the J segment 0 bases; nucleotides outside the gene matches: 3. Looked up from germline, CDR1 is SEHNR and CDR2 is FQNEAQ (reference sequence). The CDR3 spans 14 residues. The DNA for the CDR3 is TGTGCCAGCAGCTGGCGCGGGAGCTCCTACGAGCAGTACTTC. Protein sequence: CASSWRGSSYEQYF.

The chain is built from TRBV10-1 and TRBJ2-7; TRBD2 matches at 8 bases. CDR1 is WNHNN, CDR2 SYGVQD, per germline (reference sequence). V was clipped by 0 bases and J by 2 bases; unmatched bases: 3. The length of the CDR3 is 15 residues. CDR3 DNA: TGCGCCAGCAGTGAGTCGAAAGCGGGGGCCTACGAGCAGTACTTC. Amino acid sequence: CASSESKAGAYEQYF.

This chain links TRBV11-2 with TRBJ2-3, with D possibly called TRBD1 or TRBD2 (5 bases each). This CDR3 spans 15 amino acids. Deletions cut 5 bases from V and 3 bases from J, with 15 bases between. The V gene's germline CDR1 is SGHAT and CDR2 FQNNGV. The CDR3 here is CASSPGPGTTDTQYF. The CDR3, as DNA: TGTGCCAGCAGCCCAGGGCCCGGGACGACAGATACGCAGTATTTT. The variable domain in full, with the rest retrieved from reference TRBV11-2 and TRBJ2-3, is EAGVAQSPRYKIIEKRQSVAFWCNPISGHATLYWYQQILGQGPKLLIQFQNNGVVDDSQLPKDRFSAERLKGVDSTLKIQPAKLEDSAVYLCASSPGPGTTDTQYFGPGTRLTVL.

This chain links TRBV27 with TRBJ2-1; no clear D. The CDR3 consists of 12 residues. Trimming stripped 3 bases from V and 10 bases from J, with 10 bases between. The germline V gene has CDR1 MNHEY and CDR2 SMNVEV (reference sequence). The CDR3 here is CASSLRWGEQFF. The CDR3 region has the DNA TGTGCCAGCAGTTTGAGGTGGGGAGAGCAGTTCTTC.